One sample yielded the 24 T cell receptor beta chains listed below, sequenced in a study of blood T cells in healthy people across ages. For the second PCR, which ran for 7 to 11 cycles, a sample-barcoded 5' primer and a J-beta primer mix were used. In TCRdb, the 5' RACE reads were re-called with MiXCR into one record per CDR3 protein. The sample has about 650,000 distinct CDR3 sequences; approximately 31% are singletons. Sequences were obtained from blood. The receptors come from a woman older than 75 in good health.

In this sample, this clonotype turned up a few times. CDR3 sequence reads: CSATNDLGTEAFF. For the CDR3, the DNA is TGCAGTGCTACCAACGACTTGGGGACTGAAGCTTTCTTT. The genes are TRBV20-1 and TRBJ1-1; D is undetermined. The V and J ends lost 4 bases and 5 bases respectively, with 14 bases between them. The CDR3 has 13 residues. The V gene's germline CDR1 is DFQATT and CDR2 SNEGSKA (reference sequence).

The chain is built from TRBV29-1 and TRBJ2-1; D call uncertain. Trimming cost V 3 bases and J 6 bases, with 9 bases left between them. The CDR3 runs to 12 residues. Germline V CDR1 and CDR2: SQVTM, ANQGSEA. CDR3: CSVDAGLNEQFF. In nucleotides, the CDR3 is TGCAGCGTTGATGCCGGGCTCAATGAGCAGTTCTTC.

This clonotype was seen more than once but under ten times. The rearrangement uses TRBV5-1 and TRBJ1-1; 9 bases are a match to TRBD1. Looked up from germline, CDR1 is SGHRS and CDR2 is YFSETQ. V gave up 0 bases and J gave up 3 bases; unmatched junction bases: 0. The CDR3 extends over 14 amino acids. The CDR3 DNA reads TGCGCCAGCAGCTTGGGGACAGGGGACACTGAAGCTTTCTTT. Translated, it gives CASSLGTGDTEAFF. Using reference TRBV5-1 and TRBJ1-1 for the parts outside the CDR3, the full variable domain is KAGVTQTPRYLIKTRGQQVTLSCSPISGHRSVSWYQQTPGQGLQFLFEYFSETQRNKGNFPGRFSGRQFSNSRSEMNVSTLELGDSALYLCASSLGTGDTEAFFGQGTRLTVV.

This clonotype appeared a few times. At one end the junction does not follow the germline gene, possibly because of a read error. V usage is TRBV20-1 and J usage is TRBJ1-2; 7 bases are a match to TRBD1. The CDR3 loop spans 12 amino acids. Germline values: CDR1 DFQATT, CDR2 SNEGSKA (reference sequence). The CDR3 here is CSAPGQIYGHTF. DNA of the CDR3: TGCAGTGCCCCGGGACAGATCTATGGCCACACCTTC.

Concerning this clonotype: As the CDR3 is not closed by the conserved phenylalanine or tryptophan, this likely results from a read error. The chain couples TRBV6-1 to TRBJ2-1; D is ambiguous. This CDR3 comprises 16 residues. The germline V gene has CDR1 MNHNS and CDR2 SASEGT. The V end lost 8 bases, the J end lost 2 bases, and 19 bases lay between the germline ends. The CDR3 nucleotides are TGTGCCAGCTGTCTGCGGACCCCAGCGCCCTACAATGAGCAGTTCGTC. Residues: CASCLRTPAPYNEQFV.

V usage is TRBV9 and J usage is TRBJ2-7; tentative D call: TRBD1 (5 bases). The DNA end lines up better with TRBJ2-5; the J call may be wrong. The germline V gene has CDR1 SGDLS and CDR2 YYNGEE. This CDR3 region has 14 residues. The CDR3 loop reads CASSVAGLGETQYF. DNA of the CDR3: TGTGCCAGCAGCGTGGCAGGGCTGGGGGAGACCCAGTACTTC.

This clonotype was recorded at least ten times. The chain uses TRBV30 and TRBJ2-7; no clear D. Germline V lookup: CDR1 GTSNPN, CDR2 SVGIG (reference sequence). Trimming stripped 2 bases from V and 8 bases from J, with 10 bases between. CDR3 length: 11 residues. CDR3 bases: TGTGCCTGGAGTCCTGATTCGAAGCAGTACTTC. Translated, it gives CAWSPDSKQYF.

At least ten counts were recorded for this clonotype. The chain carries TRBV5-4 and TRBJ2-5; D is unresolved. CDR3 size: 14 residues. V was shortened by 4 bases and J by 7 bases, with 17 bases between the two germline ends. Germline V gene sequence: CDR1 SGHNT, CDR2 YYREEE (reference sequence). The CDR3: CASSPAIGIGTQYF. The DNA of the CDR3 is TGTGCCAGCAGCCCCGCGATTGGAATTGGGACCCAGTACTTC.

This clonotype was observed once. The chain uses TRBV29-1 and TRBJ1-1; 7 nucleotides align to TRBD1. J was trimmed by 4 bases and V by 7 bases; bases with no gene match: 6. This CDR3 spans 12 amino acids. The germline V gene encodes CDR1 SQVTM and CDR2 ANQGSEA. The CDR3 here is CSGGQLGTEAFF. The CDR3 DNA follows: TGCAGCGGGGGACAGCTTGGCACTGAAGCTTTCTTT.

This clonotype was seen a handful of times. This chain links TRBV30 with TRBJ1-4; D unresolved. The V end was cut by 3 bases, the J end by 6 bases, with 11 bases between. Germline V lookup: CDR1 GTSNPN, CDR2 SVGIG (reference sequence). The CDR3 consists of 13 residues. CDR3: CAWRAGLDEKLFF. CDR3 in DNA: TGTGCCTGGAGAGCCGGGCTGGATGAAAAACTGTTTTTT.

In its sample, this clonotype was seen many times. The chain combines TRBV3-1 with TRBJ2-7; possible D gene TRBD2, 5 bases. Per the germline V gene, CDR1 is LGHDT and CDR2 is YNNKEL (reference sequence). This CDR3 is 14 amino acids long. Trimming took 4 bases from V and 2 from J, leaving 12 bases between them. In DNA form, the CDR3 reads TGTGCCAGCAGCCGGGGTCAGACTACCTACGAGCAGTACTTC. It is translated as CASSRGQTTYEQYF.

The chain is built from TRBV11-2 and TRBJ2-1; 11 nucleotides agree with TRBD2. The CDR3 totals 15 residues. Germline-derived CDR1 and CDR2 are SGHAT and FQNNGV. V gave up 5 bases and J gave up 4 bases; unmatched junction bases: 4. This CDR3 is CASSALAGAYNEQFF. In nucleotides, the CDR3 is TGTGCCAGCAGCGCACTAGCGGGGGCTTACAATGAGCAGTTCTTC. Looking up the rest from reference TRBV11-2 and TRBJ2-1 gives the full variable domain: EAGVAQSPRYKIIEKRQSVAFWCNPISGHATLYWYQQILGQGPKLLIQFQNNGVVDDSQLPKDRFSAERLKGVDSTLKIQPAKLEDSAVYLCASSALAGAYNEQFFGPGTRLTVL.

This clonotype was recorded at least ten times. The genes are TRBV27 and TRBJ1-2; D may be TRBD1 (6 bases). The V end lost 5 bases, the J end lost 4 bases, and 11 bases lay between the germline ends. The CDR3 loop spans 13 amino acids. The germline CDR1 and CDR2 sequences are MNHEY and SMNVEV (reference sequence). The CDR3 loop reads CASSKQGPYGYTF. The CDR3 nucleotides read TGTGCCAGCAGTAAGCAGGGGCCCTATGGCTACACCTTC.

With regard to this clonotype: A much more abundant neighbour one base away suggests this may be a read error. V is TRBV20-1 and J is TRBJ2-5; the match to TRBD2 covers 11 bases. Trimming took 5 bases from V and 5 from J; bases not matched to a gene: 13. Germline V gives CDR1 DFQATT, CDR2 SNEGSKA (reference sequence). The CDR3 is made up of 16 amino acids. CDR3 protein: CSAFKVSGGGMETQYF. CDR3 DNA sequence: TGCAGTGCTTTTAAGGTTAGCGGGGGGGGAATGGAGACCCAGTACTTC.

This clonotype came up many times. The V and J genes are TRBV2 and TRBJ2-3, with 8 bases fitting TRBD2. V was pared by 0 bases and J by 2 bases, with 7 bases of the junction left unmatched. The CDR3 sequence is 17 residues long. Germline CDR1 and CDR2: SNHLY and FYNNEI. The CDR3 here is CASSEAQVAGFTDTQYF. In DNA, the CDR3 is TGTGCCAGCAGTGAAGCGCAGGTAGCGGGGTTCACAGATACGCAGTATTTT.

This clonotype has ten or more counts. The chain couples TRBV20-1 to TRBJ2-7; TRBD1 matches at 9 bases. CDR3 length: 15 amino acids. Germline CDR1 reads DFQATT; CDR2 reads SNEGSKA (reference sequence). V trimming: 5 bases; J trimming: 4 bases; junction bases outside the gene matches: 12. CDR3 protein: CSAGTGTGRRYEQYF. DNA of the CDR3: TGCAGTGCTGGAACCGGGACAGGGCGAAGATACGAGCAGTACTTC.

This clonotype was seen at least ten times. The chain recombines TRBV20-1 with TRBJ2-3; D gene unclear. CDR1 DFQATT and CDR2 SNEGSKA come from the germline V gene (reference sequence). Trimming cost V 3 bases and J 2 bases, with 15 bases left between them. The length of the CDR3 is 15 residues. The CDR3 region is CSASYVVPSTDTQYF. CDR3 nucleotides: TGCAGTGCTAGTTACGTCGTTCCGTCCACAGATACGCAGTATTTT.

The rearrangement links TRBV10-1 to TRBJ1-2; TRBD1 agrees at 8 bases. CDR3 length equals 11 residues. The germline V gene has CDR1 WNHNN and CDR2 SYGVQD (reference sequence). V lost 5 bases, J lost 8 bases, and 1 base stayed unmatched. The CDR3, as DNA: TGCGCCAGCAGTAGGGACAGGGGCTACACCTTC. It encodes CASSRDRGYTF.

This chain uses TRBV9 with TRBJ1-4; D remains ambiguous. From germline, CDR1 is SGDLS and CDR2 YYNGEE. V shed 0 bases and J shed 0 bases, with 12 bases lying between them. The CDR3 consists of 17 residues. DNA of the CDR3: TGTGCCAGCAGCGTAGGGCCGGGGTCCCCAACTAATGAAAAACTGTTTTTT. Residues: CASSVGPGSPTNEKLFF. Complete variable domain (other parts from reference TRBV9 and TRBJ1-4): DSGVTQTPKHLITATGQRVTLRCSPRSGDLSVYWYQQSLDQGLQFLIQYYNGEERAKGNILERFSAQQFPDLHSELNLSSLELGDSALYFCASSVGPGSPTNEKLFFGSGTQLSVL.

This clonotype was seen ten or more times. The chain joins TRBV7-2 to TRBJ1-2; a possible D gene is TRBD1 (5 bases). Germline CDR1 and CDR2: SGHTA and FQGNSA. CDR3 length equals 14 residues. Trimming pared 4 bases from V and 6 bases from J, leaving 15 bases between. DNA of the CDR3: TGTGCCAGCAGCTCCCGCAGCGCAGGGAATGGCTACACCTTC. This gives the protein CASSSRSAGNGYTF.

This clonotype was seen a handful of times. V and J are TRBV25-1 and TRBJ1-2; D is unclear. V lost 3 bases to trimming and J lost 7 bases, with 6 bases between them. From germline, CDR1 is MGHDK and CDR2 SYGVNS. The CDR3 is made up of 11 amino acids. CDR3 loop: CASSEVGGYTF. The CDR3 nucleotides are TGTGCCAGCAGTGAGGTCGGTGGCTACACCTTC.

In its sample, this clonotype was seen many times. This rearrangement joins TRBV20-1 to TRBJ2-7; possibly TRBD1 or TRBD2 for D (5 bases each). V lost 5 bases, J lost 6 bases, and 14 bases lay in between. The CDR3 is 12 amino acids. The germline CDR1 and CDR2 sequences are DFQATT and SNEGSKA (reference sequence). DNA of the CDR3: TGCAGTGCTCGAGCTGGGGGTGGCGAGCAGTACTTC. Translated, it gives CSARAGGGEQYF.

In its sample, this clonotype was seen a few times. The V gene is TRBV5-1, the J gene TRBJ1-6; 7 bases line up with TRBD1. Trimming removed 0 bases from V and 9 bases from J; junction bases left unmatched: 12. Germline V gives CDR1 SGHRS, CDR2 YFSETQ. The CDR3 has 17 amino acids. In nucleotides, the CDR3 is TGCGCCAGCAGCTTGGCCGGTACAGGGGTAAGGGGTTCACCCCTCCACTTT. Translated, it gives CASSLAGTGVRGSPLHF. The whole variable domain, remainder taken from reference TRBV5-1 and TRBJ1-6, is KAGVTQTPRYLIKTRGQQVTLSCSPISGHRSVSWYQQTPGQGLQFLFEYFSETQRNKGNFPGRFSGRQFSNSRSEMNVSTLELGDSALYLCASSLAGTGVRGSPLHFGNGTRLTVT.

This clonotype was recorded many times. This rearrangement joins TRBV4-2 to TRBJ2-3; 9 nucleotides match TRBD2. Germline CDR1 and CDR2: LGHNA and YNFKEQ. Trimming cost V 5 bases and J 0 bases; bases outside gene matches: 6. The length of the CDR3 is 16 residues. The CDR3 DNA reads TGTGCCAGCAGCGAGGTAGCGGGGGCCAGCACAGATACGCAGTATTTT. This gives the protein CASSEVAGASTDTQYF.